The 9 T cell receptor beta chains below come from one sample, sequenced in a study of shared clonotypes between healthy human individuals. Profiling relied on immunoSEQ multiplex PCR, and the TCRdb table lists in-frame clones only, not all of them. The sample lists roughly 760,000 clones, roughly 70% occurring once. The sample consisted of memory CD4+ T cells sorted from blood. Subset specified: CD45RA-negative fraction. These receptors were taken from a woman in her twenties or thirties in good health.

The rearrangement joins TRBV7-9 to TRBJ2-6; D may be TRBD1 (5 bases). Germline V gene lookup returns CDR1 SEHNR and CDR2 FQNEAQ (reference sequence). The CDR3 is 15 residues long. Trimming pared 5 bases from V and 0 bases from J, leaving 8 bases between. The CDR3, as DNA: TGTGCCAGCAGCATCGACAGCTCTGGGGCCAACGTCCTGACTTTC. Translating it yields CASSIDSSGANVLTF.

The chain carries TRBV6-1 and TRBJ1-5, with D perhaps matching TRBD1 (5 bases). The CDR3 has 13 residues. Per germline, CDR1 MNHNS and CDR2 SASEGT. Trimming shortened V by 6 bases and J by 5 bases, and 11 bases separated the two germline ends. CDR3 DNA sequence: TGTGCCAGCAGCGGGGAGGGGCATCAGCCCCAGCATTTT. Protein: CASSGEGHQPQHF.

This clone was observed a few times. The chain combines TRBV28 with TRBJ2-6; D ambiguous. Trimming removed 5 bases from V and 0 bases from J, with 11 bases in between. Germline CDR1 reads MDHEN; CDR2 reads SYDVKM. This CDR3 has 16 residues. Here the CDR3 reads CASSGPSASGANVLTF. In DNA, the CDR3 is TGTGCCAGCAGTGGACCCTCAGCCTCTGGGGCCAACGTCCTGACTTTC.

The J gene is TRBJ1-5, the V gene TRBV7-2; D gene unclear. The CDR3 runs to 16 residues. The V and J ends lost 5 bases and 4 bases respectively, with 18 bases between them. Per germline, CDR1 SGHTA and CDR2 FQGNSA. Written as DNA, the CDR3 is TGTGCCAGCAGCCCCGAGGTTCTGTCGGGGAATCAGCCCCAGCATTTT. It yields the protein CASSPEVLSGNQPQHF.

V gene TRBV28 combines with J gene TRBJ1-5, with 7 bases fitting TRBD1. This CDR3 comprises 13 residues. CDR1 is MDHEN, CDR2 SYDVKM, per germline. V was pared by 6 bases and J by 5 bases, with 4 bases of the junction left unmatched. The CDR3 is CASRGQPYQPQHF. In DNA form, the CDR3 reads TGTGCCAGCAGGGGACAGCCCTATCAGCCCCAGCATTTT.

The chain uses TRBV5-4 and TRBJ1-1; 9 bases fit TRBD1. CDR1 and CDR2 (germline): SGHNT, YYREEE (reference sequence). The CDR3 runs 14 residues. V was pared by 4 bases and J by 5 bases, with 6 bases of the junction left unmatched. CDR3 region: CASSRGTGFTEAFF. The CDR3 DNA is TGTGCCAGCAGCCGCGGGACAGGGTTTACTGAAGCTTTCTTT.

The V and J genes are TRBV5-4 and TRBJ2-7, with D possibly matching TRBD2 (7 bases). The V gene's germline CDR1 is SGHNT and CDR2 YYREEE (reference sequence). The CDR3 is made up of 16 amino acids. Deletions cut 4 bases from V and 5 bases from J, with 22 bases between. The CDR3, as DNA: TGTGCCAGCAGCCTCGGAGGGGGGGGAGGCCGTAACGAGCAGTACTTC. It encodes CASSLGGGGGRNEQYF.

This rearrangement joins TRBV18 to TRBJ1-2, with 11 bases fitting TRBD1. Trimming took 0 bases from V and 3 from J; bases not matched to a gene: 0. The CDR3 covers 15 residues. Germline values: CDR1 KGHSH, CDR2 LQKENI. CDR3 residues: CASSPPGQGDYGYTF. CDR3 coding DNA: TGTGCCAGCTCACCACCGGGACAGGGGGACTATGGCTACACCTTC.

The genes are TRBV11-2 and TRBJ2-1; D unclear. The CDR3 runs to 11 residues. Germline CDR1 reads SGHAT; CDR2 reads FQNNGV. Trimming stripped 3 bases from V and 8 bases from J, with 5 bases between. For the CDR3, the DNA is TGTGCCAGCAGCTTTATCTATGAGCAGTTCTTC. Translating gives CASSFIYEQFF.